The 26 T cell receptor beta chains listed next were all sequenced from one sample in a study of beta chain features in type 1 diabetes. Investigators reverse transcribed all isolated RNA, so they sequenced expressed TCRB transcripts. Sequencing used immunoSEQ multiplex PCR; TCRdb keeps in-frame clones, though not all of them. The data contain 120,000 to 150,000 clones, roughly a tenth of them singletons. The sequenced sample was naive CD4+ T cells from blood. The receptors stem from a man between 18 and 29 years old in good health.

This clone was counted between two and nine times. The chain has TRBV7-2 and TRBJ2-3; D gene uncertain. With 8 bases removed from V and 5 bases from J, the gap between germline ends came to 8 bases. The CDR3 is 11 amino acids. Germline CDR1 is SGHTA and CDR2 is FQGNSA. The CDR3 protein is CASGPLDTQYF. The CDR3, as DNA: TGTGCCAGCGGGCCTTTAGATACGCAGTATTTT. Variable domain in full (rest from reference TRBV7-2 and TRBJ2-3): GAGVSQSPSNKVTEKGKDVELRCDPISGHTALYWYRQSLGQGLEFLIYFQGNSAPDKSGLPSDRFSAERTGGSVSTLTIQRTQQEDSAVYLCASGPLDTQYFGPGTRLTVL.

This chain connects TRBV27 to TRBJ1-5, with D unresolved. Germline V CDR1 and CDR2: MNHEY, SMNVEV (reference sequence). The CDR3 spans 14 residues. Trimming stripped 3 bases from V and 2 bases from J, with 8 bases between. CDR3 sequence (DNA): TGTGCCAGCAGTTTTGTTTATGGCAATCAGCCCCAGCATTTT. Translated: CASSFVYGNQPQHF.

The chain recombines TRBV5-4 with TRBJ1-3, with D maybe TRBD1 (6 bases). The CDR3 length is 15 residues. Germline V gives CDR1 SGHNT, CDR2 YYREEE (reference sequence). The V end lost 6 bases, the J end lost 2 bases, and 15 bases lay between the germline ends. The CDR3 spells CASTRRGGPGNTIYF. In DNA, the CDR3 is TGTGCCAGCACCAGAAGAGGGGGTCCTGGAAACACCATATATTTT.

The rearrangement joins TRBV2 to TRBJ2-5; 11 positions agree with TRBD2. This CDR3 comprises 14 residues. The germline V gene has CDR1 SNHLY and CDR2 FYNNEI. The ends lost 9 bases at V and 4 bases at J; junction bases unmatched: 7. The CDR3 sequence: CARATGTSGETQYF. CDR3 DNA: TGTGCCAGGGCGACCGGGACTAGCGGAGAGACCCAGTACTTC.

This clone was seen more than once but under ten times. This chain joins TRBV4-2 and TRBJ1-4; 8 positions agree with TRBD1. The length of the CDR3 is 17 residues. V lost 0 bases, J lost 3 bases, and 6 bases stayed unmatched. CDR1 LGHNA and CDR2 YNFKEQ come from the germline V gene. The chain's CDR3 is CASSQDGRGRSNEKLFF. The CDR3, as DNA: TGTGCCAGCAGCCAAGATGGCAGGGGGCGGTCTAATGAAAAACTGTTTTTT.

This clone was detected only a few times. The chain joins TRBV9 to TRBJ2-5; TRBD2 is a possible D gene (5 bases). V lost 2 bases to trimming and J lost 2 bases, with 13 bases between them. CDR1 is SGDLS and CDR2 is YYNGEE in the germline V gene. This CDR3 has 15 amino acids. CDR3 protein: CASSVSPGIQETQYF. CDR3 coding DNA: TGTGCCAGCAGCGTTTCTCCGGGGATACAAGAGACCCAGTACTTC.

The V gene is TRBV2, the J gene TRBJ2-5, with 7 bases lining up with TRBD2. J lost 3 bases, V lost 5 bases, and 6 bases had no gene match. Germline V lookup: CDR1 SNHLY, CDR2 FYNNEI. This CDR3 region has 14 residues. In DNA, the CDR3 is TGTGCCAGCAGTTGGACTAGGAAAAAAGAGACCCAGTACTTC. This codes for CASSWTRKKETQYF. The full variable domain, its missing parts supplied by reference TRBV2 and TRBJ2-5, is EPEVTQTPSHQVTQMGQEVILRCVPISNHLYFYWYRQILGQKVEFLVSFYNNEISEKSEIFDDQFSVERPDGSNFTLKIRSTKLEDSAMYFCASSWTRKKETQYFGPGTRLLVL.

This chain connects TRBV11-3 to TRBJ1-1; D ambiguous. In germline, CDR1 is SGHNT, CDR2 YENEEA. The ends were cut back, 3 bases at V and 1 base at J, with 3 bases in the middle. The CDR3 has 12 residues. In DNA form, the CDR3 reads TGTGCCAGCAGCTTCGGGAACACTGAAGCTTTCTTT. Translated, it gives CASSFGNTEAFF.

This clone has a handful of counts. V is TRBV4-1 and J is TRBJ2-2, with TRBD1 identical over 9 bases. Losses at the gene ends were 3 bases for V and 4 bases for J; bases not matched to a gene: 3. The CDR3 consists of 15 residues. The V gene's germline CDR1 is MGHRA and CDR2 YSYEKL. The chain's CDR3 is CASSQTGGSTGELFF. The CDR3 DNA follows: TGCGCCAGCAGCCAGACAGGGGGTAGCACCGGGGAGCTGTTTTTT.

The chain recombines TRBV7-2 with TRBJ2-1; 7 bases match TRBD2. J lost 12 bases, V lost 1 base, and 6 bases had no gene match. The CDR3 covers 13 residues. Germline CDR1 reads SGHTA; CDR2 reads FQGNSA. CDR3 coding DNA: TGTGCCAGCAGCTTAGAGCAGGGAGGGGTGCAGTTCTTC. Residues: CASSLEQGGVQFF.

The chain has TRBV5-1 and TRBJ2-6; TRBD1 aligns across 7 bases. CDR1 SGHRS and CDR2 YFSETQ come from the germline V gene. V lost 1 base, J lost 0 bases, and 4 bases stayed unmatched. The CDR3 is 17 residues long. The CDR3 sequence: CASSLFTGASGANVLTF. CDR3 in DNA: TGCGCCAGCAGCTTGTTCACAGGGGCCTCTGGGGCCAACGTCCTGACTTTC.

The chain employs TRBV7-8 and TRBJ2-3, with TRBD2 matching 11 bases. CDR3 length: 16 amino acids. V trimming: 5 bases; J trimming: 0 bases; junction bases outside the gene matches: 4. Germline-derived CDR1 and CDR2 are SGHVS and FQNEAQ. The CDR3 nucleotides are TGTGCCAGCAGCATATTAGCGGGGGGGAGCACAGATACGCAGTATTTT. As protein: CASSILAGGSTDTQYF. Supplemented by reference TRBV7-8 and TRBJ2-3, the full variable domain reads GAGVSQSPRYKVAKRGQDVALRCDPISGHVSLFWYQQALGQGPEFLTYFQNEAQLDKSGLPSDRFFAERPEGSVSTLKIQRTQQEDSAVYLCASSILAGGSTDTQYFGPGTRLTVL.

This clone appeared a few times. The V gene is TRBV14, the J gene TRBJ1-2; D uncertain. The germline CDR1 and CDR2 sequences are SGHDN and FVKESK. This CDR3 region has 14 residues. Trimming took off 0 bases at V and 0 bases at J, with 5 bases between the two ends. The CDR3 spells CASSQDRANYGYTF. The DNA for the CDR3 is TGTGCCAGCAGCCAAGATAGAGCTAACTATGGCTACACCTTC.

This clone was seen only a few times. This sequence joins TRBV9 and TRBJ2-3; possible D gene TRBD2, 7 bases. The CDR3 length is 15 residues. Trimming took 2 bases from V and 0 from J, leaving 10 bases between them. Germline CDR1 is SGDLS and CDR2 is YYNGEE. The CDR3 region has the DNA TGTGCCAGCAGCGTGAGGGGGGGGAGCACAGATACGCAGTATTTT. Residues: CASSVRGGSTDTQYF.

This chain connects TRBV7-2 to TRBJ2-5; 13 bases map to TRBD2. The V gene end was trimmed by 5 bases and the J gene end by 1 base; junction bases not matched to a gene: 10. Germline CDR1 SGHTA, CDR2 FQGNSA. CDR3 size: 18 residues. DNA for the CDR3: TGTGCCAGCAGCCAAAAAGCAACTAGCGGGGGGGGCCAAGAGACCCAGTACTTC. It codes for CASSQKATSGGGQETQYF.

The J gene is TRBJ1-5, the V gene TRBV7-9; no definite D call. The CDR3 spans 12 residues. Germline V gene lookup returns CDR1 SEHNR and CDR2 FQNEAQ (reference sequence). Trimming cost V 5 bases and J 5 bases, with 7 bases left between them. CDR3 region: CASSREDQPQHF. The CDR3 region has the DNA TGTGCCAGCAGCCGCGAGGATCAGCCCCAGCATTTT.

In this sample, this clone turned up a few times. This chain connects TRBV19 to TRBJ2-1; 15 positions agree with TRBD2. From germline, CDR1 is LNHDA and CDR2 SQIVND (reference sequence). CDR3 length equals 17 residues. The V and J ends lost 8 bases and 0 bases, in that order; junction bases with no gene match: 5. The CDR3: CASLRTSGGVSYNEQFF. The CDR3, as DNA: TGTGCCAGTCTCAGGACTAGCGGGGGGGTCTCCTACAATGAGCAGTTCTTC. Using reference TRBV19 and TRBJ2-1 for the parts outside the CDR3, the full variable domain is DGGITQSPKYLFRKEGQNVTLSCEQNLNHDAMYWYRQDPGQGLRLIYYSQIVNDFQKGDIAEGYSVSREKKESFPLTVTSAQKNPTAFYLCASLRTSGGVSYNEQFFGPGTRLTVL.

This chain links TRBV7-2 with TRBJ2-1; D is possibly TRBD1 (6 bases). This CDR3 has 14 residues. Between the trimmed V and J ends, which lost 7 bases and 8 bases, there was a span of 18 bases. CDR1 and CDR2 (germline): SGHTA, FQGNSA. The DNA for the CDR3 is TGTGCCAGCACGCCAGGGACATATGCATATGAGCAGTTCTTC. Its protein product is CASTPGTYAYEQFF. The variable domain in full, with the rest retrieved from reference TRBV7-2 and TRBJ2-1, is GAGVSQSPSNKVTEKGKDVELRCDPISGHTALYWYRQSLGQGLEFLIYFQGNSAPDKSGLPSDRFSAERTGGSVSTLTIQRTQQEDSAVYLCASTPGTYAYEQFFGPGTRLTVL.

This clone was detected only a few times. The genes are TRBV2 and TRBJ1-6; 11 positions agree with TRBD1. The CDR3 length is 13 residues. Germline CDR1 SNHLY, CDR2 FYNNEI. The junction had 1 base not matched to a gene; V was cut back by 7 bases and J by 8 bases. The CDR3 region is CASKGQGDSPLHF. As DNA, the CDR3 is TGTGCCAGCAAGGGACAGGGGGATTCACCCCTCCACTTT. Complete variable domain (other parts from reference TRBV2 and TRBJ1-6): EPEVTQTPSHQVTQMGQEVILRCVPISNHLYFYWYRQILGQKVEFLVSFYNNEISEKSEIFDDQFSVERPDGSNFTLKIRSTKLEDSAMYFCASKGQGDSPLHFGNGTRLTVT.

This clone has a handful of counts. The rearrangement joins TRBV11-2 to TRBJ2-2, with a weak D call TRBD2 (6 bases). Germline V gene lookup returns CDR1 SGHAT and CDR2 FQNNGV. The CDR3 runs to 14 residues. V was clipped by 3 bases and J by 4 bases, with 9 bases between them. CDR3 sequence (DNA): TGTGCCAGCAGCTTGGAGGGGCTCACCGGGGAGCTGTTTTTT. Protein: CASSLEGLTGELFF.

This clone was detected a few times. The V call is TRBV7-2, the J call TRBJ2-7; TRBD2 aligns across 12 bases. Germline CDR1 SGHTA, CDR2 FQGNSA. V dropped 5 bases and J dropped 0; count of bases not matched to a gene: 8. This CDR3 spans 17 amino acids. CDR3 DNA: TGTGCCAGCAGCCACCAGAGACTAGCGGGGGACTCCTACGAGCAGTACTTC. It specifies CASSHQRLAGDSYEQYF. The complete variable domain, with remaining parts taken from reference TRBV7-2 and TRBJ2-7, reads GAGVSQSPSNKVTEKGKDVELRCDPISGHTALYWYRQSLGQGLEFLIYFQGNSAPDKSGLPSDRFSAERTGGSVSTLTIQRTQQEDSAVYLCASSHQRLAGDSYEQYFGPGTRLTVT.

This clone was seen a handful of times. The chain joins TRBV11-2 to TRBJ2-3; possible D gene TRBD1, 6 bases. The V gene's germline CDR1 is SGHAT and CDR2 FQNNGV. V dropped 5 bases and J dropped 4 bases, with 13 bases sitting between them. CDR3 length: 14 amino acids. DNA for the CDR3: TGTGCCAGCAGCCCCCGTCGACAGGCAGATACGCAGTATTTT. Encoded protein: CASSPRRQADTQYF.

The rearrangement uses TRBV30 and TRBJ2-2; D remains ambiguous. This CDR3 is 11 amino acids long. Trimming took off 2 bases at V and 6 bases at J, with 4 bases between the two ends. The V gene's germline CDR1 is GTSNPN and CDR2 SVGIG (reference sequence). CDR3 loop: CAWSISGELFF. The CDR3 bases are TGTGCCTGGAGTATCTCCGGGGAGCTGTTTTTT.

J is TRBJ2-1 and V is TRBV19, with a tentative D call TRBD1 (6 bases). The CDR3 sequence is 15 residues long. Trimming left V 3 bases short and J 7 bases short, with 16 bases between. Per germline, CDR1 LNHDA and CDR2 SQIVND (reference sequence). The CDR3 loop is CASSIKHRERNEQFF. CDR3 DNA sequence: TGTGCCAGTAGTATTAAGCACAGGGAGAGAAATGAGCAGTTCTTC.

The chain joins TRBV7-2 to TRBJ2-2, with 9 bases that match TRBD1. J gave up 5 bases and V 2 bases, and 6 bases lay outside the gene matches. Per the germline V gene, CDR1 is SGHTA and CDR2 is FQGNSA. This CDR3 is built from 16 residues. CDR3 in amino acids: CASSLLGQGRTGELFF. The CDR3 DNA reads TGTGCCAGCAGCTTATTGGGACAGGGAAGGACCGGGGAGCTGTTTTTT.

This clone was seen only a few times. The rearrangement links TRBV6-6 to TRBJ2-5; D possibly corresponds to TRBD1 (6 bases). V was cut by 8 bases and J by 5 bases, with 15 bases left in between. CDR3 length equals 13 residues. Germline CDR1 is MNHNY and CDR2 is SVGAGI (reference sequence). CDR3 amino acids: CASHDRIGETQYF. The CDR3 DNA sequence: TGTGCCAGCCATGACAGGATTGGGGAGACCCAGTACTTC.